This passage covers 21 T cell receptor beta chains from one sample sequenced in a study of metastatic and nonmetastatic thyroid tumors (TCRdb year 2020). Library preparation used PCR. Sequencing instrument: Illumina HiSeq 4000. TCRdb ran its own pipeline on the public reads, namely fastp trimming at Q25 and MiXCR clone calling, and kept in-frame beta chains. Within this sample are about 85,000 clones, with approximately 9% of them counted one time only. More than 8% of the sample comes from the top ten. None of the patients had been given any treatment before thyroid surgery. Specimen: blood. Receptor source: a female donor with papillary thyroid cancer or a benign thyroid nodule (not recorded which). Some clones in this sample may be carry-over from other donors' samples.

This clone has a count of ten or more. The chain employs TRBV2 and TRBJ2-7, with 12 bases fitting TRBD1. CDR3 length: 12 residues. The ends lost 9 bases at V and 5 bases at J; junction bases unmatched: 2. Germline V gene lookup returns CDR1 SNHLY and CDR2 FYNNEI. In nucleotides, the CDR3 is TGTGCCAGAGGGACAGGGGGCAACGAGCAGTACTTC. Its translation: CARGTGGNEQYF.

The genes are TRBV20-1 and TRBJ2-3, with 16 bases that match TRBD2. This CDR3 has 17 amino acids. Germline trimming cut 6 bases from V and 2 bases from J; bases unmatched to any gene: 8. Germline V CDR1 and CDR2: DFQATT, SNEGSKA (reference sequence). CDR3 amino acids: CSAIGTSGGAVTDTQYF. As DNA, the CDR3 is TGCAGTGCCATAGGGACTAGCGGGGGGGCAGTCACAGATACGCAGTATTTT.

This clone was picked up a small number of times. The chain employs TRBV9 and TRBJ1-1; D gene unclear. V lost 2 bases and J 4 bases, leaving 15 bases between the germline ends. Germline V gives CDR1 SGDLS, CDR2 YYNGEE. There are 15 residues in the CDR3. The CDR3 nucleotides are TGTGCCAGCAGCGTCTTCGGGGATGATGGCACTGAAGCTTTCTTT. Residues: CASSVFGDDGTEAFF.

About this clone itself: At one of its ends the junction is not consistent with the germline gene, which may arise from a read error. V gene TRBV6-1 combines with J gene TRBJ1-5, with D possibly being TRBD1 (6 bases). Germline V gene data show CDR1 as MNHNS and CDR2 as SASEGT. This CDR3 has 13 amino acids. CDR3 coding DNA: TGTGCCAGCAGACAGGGATTGGATCATCCCCAGCATTTT. The encoded protein is CASRQGLDHPQHF.

This clone was detected only a few times. J is TRBJ2-1 and V is TRBV9, with 12 bases that match TRBD2. V gave up 4 bases and J gave up 8 bases; unmatched junction bases: 10. The CDR3 has 16 residues. The germline gives CDR1 SGDLS, CDR2 YYNGEE. DNA of the CDR3: TGTGCCAGCAGCTTCTCAGGGCTAGCGGGGGGGCATGAGCAGTTCTTC. Protein sequence: CASSFSGLAGGHEQFF.

This clone was counted a few times. The chain recombines TRBV28 with TRBJ2-2; 10 bases fit TRBD1. The CDR3 loop spans 20 amino acids. The V gene end was trimmed by 0 bases and the J gene end by 2 bases; junction bases not matched to a gene: 12. The germline V gene encodes CDR1 MDHEN and CDR2 SYDVKM. The CDR3: CASSLWKRNRDRGNTGELFF. CDR3 in DNA: TGTGCCAGCAGTTTATGGAAACGGAACCGGGACAGGGGTAACACCGGGGAGCTGTTTTTT.

Notes on this clone: The junction differs from germline at one of its ends, possibly a read error. V gene TRBV5-5 combines with J gene TRBJ1-4; D might be TRBD1 (6 bases). Germline loops: CDR1 SGHKS, CDR2 YYEKEE (reference sequence). The CDR3 is 14 amino acids. CDR3 bases: TGTACCAGCAGCAGGACAGCAACTAATGAAAAACTGTTTTTT. It yields the protein CTSSRTATNEKLFF.

As concerns this clone: This clone may be a read error of a much larger clone one base away. The sample contains more than one DNA sequence encoding this CDR3. The chain recombines TRBV11-2 with TRBJ2-1; D is possibly TRBD2 (6 bases). V lost 5 bases and J 6 bases, leaving 17 bases between the germline ends. The V gene's germline CDR1 is SGHAT and CDR2 FQNNGV. The CDR3 loop spans 15 amino acids. CDR3 DNA sequence: TGTGCCAGCAGCCCGCCCGGTACTAGCTCCAATGAGCAGTTCTTC. Protein sequence: CASSPPGTSSNEQFF.

This clone was counted ten times or more. The chain recombines TRBV19 with TRBJ2-2; 7 bases line up with TRBD1. Germline values: CDR1 LNHDA, CDR2 SQIVND (reference sequence). The CDR3 sequence is 16 residues long. Trimming at V came to 5 bases and at J to 2 bases, leaving 8 bases not matched to a gene. The CDR3 protein is CASSRTGLRNTGELFF. The CDR3 nucleotides are TGTGCCAGTAGTCGGACAGGCCTACGCAACACCGGGGAGCTGTTTTTT.

This clone was seen repeatedly, ten times or more. The V call is TRBV7-2, the J call TRBJ2-2; D remains ambiguous. This CDR3 spans 14 amino acids. V gave up 5 bases and J gave up 0 bases, with 7 bases separating them. The germline V gene encodes CDR1 SGHTA and CDR2 FQGNSA. The CDR3 sequence is CASSRPPNTGELFF. DNA of the CDR3: TGTGCCAGCAGCAGGCCTCCGAACACCGGGGAGCTGTTTTTT.

This clone occurred many times. V usage is TRBV7-2 and J usage is TRBJ2-5, with 8 bases matching TRBD1. The CDR3 has 16 amino acids. Germline V CDR1 and CDR2: SGHTA, FQGNSA. With 5 bases clipped from V and 4 bases from J, the junction kept 12 bases outside the gene matches. The CDR3 coding sequence is TGTGCCAGCAGCAAGCCACAGGGGGTGGGGTTAGAGACCCAGTACTTC. Its protein product is CASSKPQGVGLETQYF.

This clone was picked up many times. The chain joins TRBV7-3 to TRBJ2-3, with D perhaps being TRBD1 or TRBD2 (6 bases each). V lost 0 bases and J lost 3, with 10 bases in between. This CDR3 is built from 15 residues. Germline V gene lookup returns CDR1 SGHTA and CDR2 FQGTGA. The CDR3 DNA is TGTGCCAGCAGCTTAACGGGGGGCGTGACAGATACGCAGTATTTT. Amino acids: CASSLTGGVTDTQYF.

This clone was seen repeatedly, ten times or more. The chain uses TRBV20-1 and TRBJ1-1; no firm D call. In germline, CDR1 is DFQATT, CDR2 SNEGSKA (reference sequence). CDR3 size: 12 residues. V was shortened by 6 bases and J by 5 bases, with 13 bases between the two germline ends. This CDR3 is CSAVSENTEAFF. The CDR3 nucleotides are TGCAGTGCGGTGAGTGAAAATACTGAAGCTTTCTTT.

This clone was seen a handful of times. The chain has TRBV28 and TRBJ2-7; D perhaps matches TRBD1 (6 bases). Trimming cost V 8 bases and J 1 base, with 9 bases left between them. This CDR3 has 12 residues. Germline CDR1 reads MDHEN; CDR2 reads SYDVKM. The CDR3 DNA reads TGTGCCAGCGGTACAGGGTCCTACGAGCAGTACTTC. Amino acids: CASGTGSYEQYF.

This clone has at least ten counts. V gene TRBV12-5 combines with J gene TRBJ1-6; a possible D gene is TRBD1 (6 bases). Between the trimmed V and J ends, which lost 5 bases and 10 bases, there was a span of 9 bases. The CDR3 contains 12 residues. Germline V gives CDR1 LGHNT, CDR2 FRNRAP. CDR3 nucleotide sequence: TGTGCTAGTGGTGCAGGGGAGTCACCCCTCCACTTT. As protein: CASGAGESPLHF.

Notes on this clone: One end of the junction varies from germline; a read error may be responsible. CDR3 sequence reads: CDRVVWWELFF. The CDR3 nucleotides are TGCGACAGGGTGGTGTGGTGGGAACTGTTTTTT. The rearrangement uses TRBV24-1 and TRBJ1-4, with TRBD1 identical over 7 bases. This CDR3 region has 11 residues. Germline-derived CDR1 and CDR2 are KGHDR and SFDVKD.

In its sample, this clone was seen many times. V and J are TRBV9 and TRBJ2-3, with no clear D. Trimming cost V 0 bases and J 1 base, with 12 bases left between them. Germline CDR1 SGDLS, CDR2 YYNGEE. The CDR3 contains 16 residues. CDR3 protein: CASSVALHGGTDTQYF. The CDR3 region has the DNA TGTGCCAGCAGCGTAGCGCTGCATGGTGGCACAGATACGCAGTATTTT.

This clone was seen at least ten times. The chain carries TRBV2 and TRBJ2-5; D may be TRBD1 (5 bases). CDR3 length: 15 amino acids. V lost 5 bases to trimming and J lost 5 bases, with 18 bases between them. The germline CDR1 and CDR2 sequences are SNHLY and FYNNEI. CDR3 region: CASSISGLDGETQYF. CDR3 DNA sequence: TGTGCCAGCAGTATTTCAGGGCTGGACGGGGAGACCCAGTACTTC.

The chain joins TRBV19 to TRBJ1-2; perhaps TRBD1 as D (6 bases). Trimming removed 9 bases from V and 3 bases from J, with 23 bases in between. The CDR3 is made up of 16 amino acids. Germline loops: CDR1 LNHDA, CDR2 SQIVND (reference sequence). The CDR3 sequence: CASRLTPRGGDYGYTF. CDR3 in DNA: TGTGCCAGCAGACTCACCCCCCGAGGGGGGGACTATGGCTACACCTTC.

There are many counts of this clone. The J gene is TRBJ2-7, the V gene TRBV7-9; maybe TRBD1 (6 bases). Germline lookup yields CDR1 SEHNR and CDR2 FQNEAQ (reference sequence). Trimming took 3 bases from V and 6 from J, leaving 15 bases between them. The CDR3 length is 14 residues. Written as DNA, the CDR3 is TGTGCCAGCAGCTTCCTGACAGGACGGGGCGAGCAGTACTTC. Protein product: CASSFLTGRGEQYF.

This clone appeared many times. The chain has TRBV6-2 or TRBV6-3 and TRBJ2-1; D uncertain. CDR3 length: 13 residues. V dropped 4 bases and J dropped 5 bases, with 9 bases sitting between them. Germline V gene data show CDR1 as MNHEY and CDR2 as SVGEGT. CDR3 residues: CASSSELHNEQFF. As DNA, the CDR3 is TGTGCCAGCAGTTCGGAGCTGCACAATGAGCAGTTCTTC.